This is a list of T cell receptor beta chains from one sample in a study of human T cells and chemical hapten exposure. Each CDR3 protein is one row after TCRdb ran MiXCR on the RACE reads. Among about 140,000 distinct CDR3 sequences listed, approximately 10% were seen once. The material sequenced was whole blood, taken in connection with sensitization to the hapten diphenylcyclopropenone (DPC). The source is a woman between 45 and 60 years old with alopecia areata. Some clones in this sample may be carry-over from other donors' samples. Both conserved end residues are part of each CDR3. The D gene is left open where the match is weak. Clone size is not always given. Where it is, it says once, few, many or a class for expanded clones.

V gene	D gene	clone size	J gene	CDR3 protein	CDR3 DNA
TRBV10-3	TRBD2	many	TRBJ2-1	CAIGTSSTYNEQFF	TGTGCCATCGGGACTAGTTCGACCTACAATGAGCAGTTCTTC
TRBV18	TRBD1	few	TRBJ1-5	CASSPPQGASQPQHF	TGTGCCAGCTCACCACCGCAGGGGGCGAGTCAGCCCCAGCATTTT
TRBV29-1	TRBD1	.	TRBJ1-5	CSVETGGAQHF	TGCAGCGTTGAGACAGGGGGAGCCCAGCATTTT
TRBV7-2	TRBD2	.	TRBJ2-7	CASSPPGLAGGEQYF	TGTGCCAGCAGCCCGCCGGGACTAGCGGGAGGCGAGCAGTACTTC
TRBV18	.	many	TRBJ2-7	CASSLVSERSYEQYF	TGTGCCAGCTCACTGGTATCCGAGCGATCCTACGAGCAGTACTTC
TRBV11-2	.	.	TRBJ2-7	CASSLDLQVAYEQYF	TGTGCCAGCAGCTTAGATCTCCAGGTCGCCTACGAGCAGTACTTC
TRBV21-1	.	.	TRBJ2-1	CASSKAVRYNEQFF	TGTGCCAGCAGCAAAGCCGTACGGTACAATGAGCAGTTCTTC
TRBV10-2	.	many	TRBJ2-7	CASSVVDEQYF	TGCGCCAGCAGTGTAGTCGACGAGCAGTACTTC
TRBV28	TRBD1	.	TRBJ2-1	CASSLYRGEQFF	TGTGCCAGCAGTTTGTACAGGGGGGAGCAGTTCTTC
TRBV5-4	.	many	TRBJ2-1	CASSLDWGANGEQFF	TGTGCCAGCAGCTTGGATTGGGGGGCAAACGGTGAGCAGTTCTTC
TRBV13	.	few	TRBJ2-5	CASSLMGGGQTQYF	TGTGCCAGCAGCTTAATGGGAGGGGGACAGACCCAGTACTTC
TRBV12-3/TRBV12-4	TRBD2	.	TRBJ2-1	CASSPASGRARNEQFF	TGTGCCAGCAGCCCCGCTAGCGGGAGGGCCCGGAATGAGCAGTTCTTC
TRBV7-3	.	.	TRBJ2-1	CASSLSLNNEQFF	TGTGCCAGCAGCTTATCCTTAAACAATGAGCAGTTCTTC
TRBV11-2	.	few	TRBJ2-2	CASSLEGVGTGELFF	TGTGCCAGCAGCTTAGAGGGGGTCGGCACCGGGGAGCTGTTTTTT
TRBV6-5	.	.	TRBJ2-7	CASSYGPGYEQYF	TGTGCCAGCAGTTACGGCCCAGGCTACGAGCAGTACTTC
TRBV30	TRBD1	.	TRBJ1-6	CAWRAPGQGIFLHF	TGTGCCTGGAGGGCCCCGGGACAGGGTATATTCTTGCACTTT
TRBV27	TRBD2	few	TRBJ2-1	CASSGLAITYNEQFF	TGTGCCAGCAGTGGACTAGCGATAACCTACAATGAGCAGTTCTTC
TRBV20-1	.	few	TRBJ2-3	CSARLRPTDTQYF	TGCAGTGCCCGGCTGCGGCCCACAGATACGCAGTATTTT
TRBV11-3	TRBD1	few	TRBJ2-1	CASSLMDRDHEQFF	TGTGCCAGCAGCTTAATGGACAGGGACCATGAGCAGTTCTTC
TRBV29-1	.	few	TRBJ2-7	CSVAGAYYEQYF	TGCAGCGTTGCTGGGGCATACTACGAGCAGTACTTC
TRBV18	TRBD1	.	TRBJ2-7	CASSSDLSGQGNEQYF	TGTGCCAGCTCGTCAGACCTTTCGGGACAGGGGAACGAGCAGTACTTC
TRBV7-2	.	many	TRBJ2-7	CASSLAGDTTYEQYF	TGTGCCAGCAGCTTAGCAGGGGACACCACCTACGAGCAGTACTTC
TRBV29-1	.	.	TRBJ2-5	CSADKGETQYF	TGCAGCGCCGACAAAGGGGAGACCCAGTACTTC
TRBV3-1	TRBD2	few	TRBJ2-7	CASSQDSGRAPQYF	TGTGCCAGCAGCCAAGATAGCGGGAGGGCGCCGCAGTACTTC
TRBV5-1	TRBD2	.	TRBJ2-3	CASSWTSRTDTQYF	TGCGCCAGCAGCTGGACTAGTCGCACAGATACGCAGTATTTT
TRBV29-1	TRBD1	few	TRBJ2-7	CSAGTGGAEQYF	TGCAGCGCCGGGACAGGGGGGGCGGAGCAGTACTTC
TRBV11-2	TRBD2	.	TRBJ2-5	CASSPTGLDMETQYF	TGTGCCAGCAGCCCTACGGGACTAGACATGGAGACCCAGTACTTC
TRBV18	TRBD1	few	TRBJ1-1	CASCRDRGLEAFF	TGTGCCAGCTGCCGGGACAGGGGGCTGGAAGCTTTCTTT
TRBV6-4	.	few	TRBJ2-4	CASSDSWGPYF	TGTGCCAGCAGTGACTCTTGGGGCCCGTACTTC
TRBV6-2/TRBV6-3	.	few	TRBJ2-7	CASSYGLQGDEQYF	TGTGCCAGCAGTTACGGGCTTCAGGGAGACGAGCAGTACTTC
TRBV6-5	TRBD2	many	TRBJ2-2	CASTDGLASGGELFF	TGTGCCAGCACCGACGGACTAGCGTCGGGCGGGGAGCTGTTTTTT
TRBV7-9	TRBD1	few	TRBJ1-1	CASSSTGEGTEAFF	TGTGCCAGCAGCTCCACAGGGGAGGGCACTGAAGCTTTCTTT
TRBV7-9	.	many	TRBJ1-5	CASSLGGDQPQHF	TGTGCCAGCAGCTTAGGAGGGGATCAGCCCCAGCATTTT
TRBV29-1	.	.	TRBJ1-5	CSVEFGGGNQPQHF	TGCAGCGTTGAATTTGGGGGAGGAAATCAGCCCCAGCATTTT
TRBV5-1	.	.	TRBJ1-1	CASSVSEGNTEAFF	TGCGCCAGCAGCGTATCCGAAGGAAACACTGAAGCTTTCTTT
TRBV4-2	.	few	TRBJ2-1	CASSQESDTPIYNEQFF	TGTGCCAGCAGCCAAGAGTCGGACACCCCCATCTACAATGAGCAGTTCTTC
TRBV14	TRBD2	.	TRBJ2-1	CASSMGLAGEQFF	TGTGCCAGCAGCATGGGACTAGCGGGCGAGCAGTTCTTC
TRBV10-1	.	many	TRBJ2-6	CASSSSRGANVLTF	TGCGCCAGCAGCTCCTCCCGGGGGGCCAACGTCCTGACTTTC
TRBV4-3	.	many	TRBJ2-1	CASSQDVYAANNEQFF	TGCGCCAGCAGCCAAGATGTCTATGCAGCTAACAATGAGCAGTTCTTC
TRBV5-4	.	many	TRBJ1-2	CASSSQGEVGDF	TGTGCCAGCAGCTCCCAAGGGGAGGTTGGAGACTTC